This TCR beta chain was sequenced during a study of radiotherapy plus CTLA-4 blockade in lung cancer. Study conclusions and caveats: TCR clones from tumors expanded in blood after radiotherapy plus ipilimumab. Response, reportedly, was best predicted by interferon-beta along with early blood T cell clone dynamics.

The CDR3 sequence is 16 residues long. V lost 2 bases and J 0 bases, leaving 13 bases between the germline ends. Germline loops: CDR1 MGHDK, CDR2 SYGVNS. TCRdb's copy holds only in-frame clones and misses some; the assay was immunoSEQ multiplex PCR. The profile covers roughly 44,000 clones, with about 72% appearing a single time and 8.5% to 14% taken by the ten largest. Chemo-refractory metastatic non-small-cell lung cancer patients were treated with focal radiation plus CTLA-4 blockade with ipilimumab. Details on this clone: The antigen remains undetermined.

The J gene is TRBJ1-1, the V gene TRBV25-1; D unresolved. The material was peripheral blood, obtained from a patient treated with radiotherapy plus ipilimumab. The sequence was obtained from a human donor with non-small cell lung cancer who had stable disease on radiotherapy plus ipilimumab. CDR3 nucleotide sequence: TGTGCCAGCAGTGAAATCGGCACGGTGATGAACACTGAAGCTTTCTTT. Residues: CASSEIGTVMNTEAFF.